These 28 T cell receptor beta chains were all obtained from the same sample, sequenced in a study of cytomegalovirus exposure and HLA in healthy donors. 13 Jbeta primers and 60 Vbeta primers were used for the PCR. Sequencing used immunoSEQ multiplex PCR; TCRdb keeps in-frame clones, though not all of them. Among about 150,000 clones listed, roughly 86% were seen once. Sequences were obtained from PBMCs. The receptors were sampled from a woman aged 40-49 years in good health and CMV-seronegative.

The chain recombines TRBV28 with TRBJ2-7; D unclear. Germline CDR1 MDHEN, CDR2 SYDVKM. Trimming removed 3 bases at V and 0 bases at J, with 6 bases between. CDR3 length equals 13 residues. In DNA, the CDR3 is TGTGCCAGCAGTTTGAGAGTCTCCTACGAGCAGTACTTC. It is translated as CASSLRVSYEQYF.

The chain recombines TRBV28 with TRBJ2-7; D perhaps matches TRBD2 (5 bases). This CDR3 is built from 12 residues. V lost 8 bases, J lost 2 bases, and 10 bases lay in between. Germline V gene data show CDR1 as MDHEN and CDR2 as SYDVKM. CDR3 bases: TGTGCCAGCCATCCGGGAACCTACGAGCAGTACTTC. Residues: CASHPGTYEQYF.

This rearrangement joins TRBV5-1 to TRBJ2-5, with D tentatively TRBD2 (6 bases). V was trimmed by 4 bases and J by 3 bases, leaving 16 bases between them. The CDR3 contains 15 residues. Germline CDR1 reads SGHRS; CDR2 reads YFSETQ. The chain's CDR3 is CASSVSGPREETQYF. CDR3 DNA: TGCGCCAGCAGCGTGAGCGGGCCAAGAGAAGAGACCCAGTACTTC.

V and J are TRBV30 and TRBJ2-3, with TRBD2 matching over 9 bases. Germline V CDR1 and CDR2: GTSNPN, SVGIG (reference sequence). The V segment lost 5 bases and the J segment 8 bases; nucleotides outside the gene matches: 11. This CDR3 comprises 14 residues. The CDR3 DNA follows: TGTGCCTGGGACCGCCCGACTAGCGGACTTACGCAGTATTTT. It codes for CAWDRPTSGLTQYF.

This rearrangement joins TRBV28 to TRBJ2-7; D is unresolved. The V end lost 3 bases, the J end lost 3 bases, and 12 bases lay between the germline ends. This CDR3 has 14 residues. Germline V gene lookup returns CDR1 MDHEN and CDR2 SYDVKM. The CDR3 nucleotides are TGTGCCAGCAGTTTGATGAGTAGCCTCTACGAGCAGTACTTC. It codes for CASSLMSSLYEQYF.

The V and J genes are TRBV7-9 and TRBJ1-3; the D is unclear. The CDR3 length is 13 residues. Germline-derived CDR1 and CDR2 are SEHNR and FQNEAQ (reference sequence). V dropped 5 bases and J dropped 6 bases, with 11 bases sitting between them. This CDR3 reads CASSSMHLNTIYF. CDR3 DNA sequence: TGTGCCAGCAGCAGCATGCATCTAAACACCATATATTTT.

CDR3 DNA sequence: TGTGCCAGCAGCTTCCCACTAGCGAATACGCAGTATTTT. It specifies CASSFPLANTQYF. The rearrangement joins TRBV5-4 to TRBJ2-3; 7 nucleotides agree with TRBD2. Germline trimming cut 2 bases from V and 7 bases from J; bases unmatched to any gene: 4. The CDR3 totals 13 residues. CDR1 SGHNT and CDR2 YYREEE come from the germline V gene (reference sequence). The whole variable domain, remainder taken from reference TRBV5-4 and TRBJ2-3, is ETGVTQSPTHLIKTRGQQVTLRCSSQSGHNTVSWYQQALGQGPQFIFQYYREEENGRGNFPPRFSGLQFPNYSSELNVNALELDDSALYLCASSFPLANTQYFGPGTRLTVL.

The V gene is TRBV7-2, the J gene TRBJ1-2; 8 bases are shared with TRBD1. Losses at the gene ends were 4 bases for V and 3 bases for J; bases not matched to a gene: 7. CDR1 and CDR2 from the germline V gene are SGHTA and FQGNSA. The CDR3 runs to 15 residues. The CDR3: CASSSTRTGHYGYTF. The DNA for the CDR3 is TGTGCCAGCAGCTCTACCAGGACAGGGCACTATGGCTACACCTTC.

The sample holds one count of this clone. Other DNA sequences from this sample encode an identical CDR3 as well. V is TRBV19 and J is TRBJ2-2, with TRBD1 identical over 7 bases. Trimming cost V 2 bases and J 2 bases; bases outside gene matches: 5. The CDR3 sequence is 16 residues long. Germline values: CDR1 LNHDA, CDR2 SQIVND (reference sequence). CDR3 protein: CASSISGTANTGELFF. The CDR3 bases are TGTGCCAGTAGTATATCCGGGACAGCTAACACCGGGGAGCTGTTTTTT.

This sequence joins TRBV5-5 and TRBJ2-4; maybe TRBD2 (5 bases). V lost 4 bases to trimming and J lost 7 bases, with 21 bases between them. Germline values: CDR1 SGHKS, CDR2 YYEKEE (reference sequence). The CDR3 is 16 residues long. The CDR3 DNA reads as TGTGCCAGCAGCCCGCTGTCTCGCGGAGGTGGGAACATTCAGTACTTC. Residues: CASSPLSRGGGNIQYF.

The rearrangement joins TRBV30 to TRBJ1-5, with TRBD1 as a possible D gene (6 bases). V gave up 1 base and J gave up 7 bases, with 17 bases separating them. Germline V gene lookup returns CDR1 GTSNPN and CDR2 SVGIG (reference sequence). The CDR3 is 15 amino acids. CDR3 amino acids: CAWSGGHTGGQPQHF. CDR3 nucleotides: TGTGCCTGGAGTGGGGGACACACAGGAGGCCAGCCCCAGCATTTT.

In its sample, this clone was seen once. The chain's CDR3 is CASSFDRGNYEQYF. In nucleotides, the CDR3 is TGTGCCAGCAGCTTCGACAGGGGGAACTACGAGCAGTACTTC. The chain carries TRBV7-2 and TRBJ2-7; 9 bases map to TRBD1. V was clipped by 3 bases and J by 3 bases; unmatched bases: 3. Germline V gene sequence: CDR1 SGHTA, CDR2 FQGNSA. There are 14 residues in the CDR3.

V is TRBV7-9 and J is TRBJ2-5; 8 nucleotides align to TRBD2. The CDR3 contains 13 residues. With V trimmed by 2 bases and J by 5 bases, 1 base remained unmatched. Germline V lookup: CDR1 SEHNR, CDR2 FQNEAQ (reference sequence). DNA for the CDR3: TGTGCCAGCAGCTTAAGCGGGAGTGAGACCCAGTACTTC. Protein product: CASSLSGSETQYF.

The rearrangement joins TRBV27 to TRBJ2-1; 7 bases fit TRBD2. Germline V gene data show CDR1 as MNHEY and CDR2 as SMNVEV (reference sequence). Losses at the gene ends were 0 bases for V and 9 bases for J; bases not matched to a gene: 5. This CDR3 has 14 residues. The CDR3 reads CASSLSRGVGEQFF. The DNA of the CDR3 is TGTGCCAGCAGTTTATCCCGGGGGGTGGGTGAGCAGTTCTTC.

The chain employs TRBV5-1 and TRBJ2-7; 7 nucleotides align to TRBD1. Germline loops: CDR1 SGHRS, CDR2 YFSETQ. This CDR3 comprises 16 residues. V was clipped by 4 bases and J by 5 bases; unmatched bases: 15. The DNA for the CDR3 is TGCGCCAGCAGCCTAGGTAGGGGGCGACAGTTGAACGAGCAGTACTTC. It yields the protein CASSLGRGRQLNEQYF.

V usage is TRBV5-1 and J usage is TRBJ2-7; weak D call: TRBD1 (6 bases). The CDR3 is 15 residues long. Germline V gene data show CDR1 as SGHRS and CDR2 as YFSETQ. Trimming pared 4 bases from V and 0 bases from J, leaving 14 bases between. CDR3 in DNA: TGCGCCAGCAGCCCGCGAGTAGGGGGCTCCTACGAGCAGTACTTC. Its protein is CASSPRVGGSYEQYF.

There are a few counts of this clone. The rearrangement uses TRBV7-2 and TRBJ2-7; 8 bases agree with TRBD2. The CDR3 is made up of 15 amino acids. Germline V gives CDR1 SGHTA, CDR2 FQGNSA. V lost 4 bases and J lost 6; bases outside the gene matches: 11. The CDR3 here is CASSSHSGGKFEQYF. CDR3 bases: TGTGCCAGCAGCTCCCATTCGGGGGGGAAGTTCGAGCAGTACTTC.

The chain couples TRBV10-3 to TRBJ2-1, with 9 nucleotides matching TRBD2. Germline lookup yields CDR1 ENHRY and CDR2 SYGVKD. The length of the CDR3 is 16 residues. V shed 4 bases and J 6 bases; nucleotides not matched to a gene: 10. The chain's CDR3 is CAISGSLGTSTNEQFF. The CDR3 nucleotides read TGTGCCATCAGTGGAAGCTTAGGGACTAGCACCAATGAGCAGTTCTTC.

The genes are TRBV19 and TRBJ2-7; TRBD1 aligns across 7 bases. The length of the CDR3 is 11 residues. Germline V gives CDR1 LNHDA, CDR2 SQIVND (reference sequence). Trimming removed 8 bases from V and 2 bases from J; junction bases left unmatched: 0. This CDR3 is CASGTAYEQYF. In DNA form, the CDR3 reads TGTGCCAGTGGGACAGCCTACGAGCAGTACTTC.

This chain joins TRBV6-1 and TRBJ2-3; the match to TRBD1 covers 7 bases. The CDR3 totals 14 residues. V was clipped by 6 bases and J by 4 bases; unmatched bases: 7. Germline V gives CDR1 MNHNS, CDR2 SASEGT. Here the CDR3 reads CASRRDSYADTQYF. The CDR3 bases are TGTGCCAGCAGGAGGGACAGTTACGCAGATACGCAGTATTTT.

CDR3 region: CASSVERRTGERSPDTQYF. The DNA for the CDR3 is TGTGCCAGCAGCGTAGAGCGAAGGACAGGGGAACGGTCCCCAGATACGCAGTATTTT. V and J are TRBV9 and TRBJ2-3; TRBD1 aligns across 9 bases. Germline V CDR1 and CDR2: SGDLS, YYNGEE. This CDR3 comprises 19 residues. V trimming: 0 bases; J trimming: 4 bases; junction bases outside the gene matches: 15.

The CDR3 DNA sequence: TGCGCCAGCAGCTTGTCTCTCGAGGGAGTAAGGGAGACCCAGTACTTC. Its protein is CASSLSLEGVRETQYF. J is TRBJ2-5 and V is TRBV5-1; a weak D match, TRBD2 (5 bases). Germline V gene sequence: CDR1 SGHRS, CDR2 YFSETQ. This CDR3 has 16 residues. Trimming stripped 1 base from V and 5 bases from J, with 18 bases between.

The CDR3 loop reads CASSATPTGFIYEQYF. CDR3 in DNA: TGTGCCAGCAGCGCCACCCCGACAGGGTTTATCTACGAGCAGTACTTC. The gene calls are TRBV5-5 and TRBJ2-7; TRBD1 matches 7 bases. CDR3 size: 16 residues. After removal of 4 bases from V and 3 bases from J, the junction contained 13 bases not matched to a gene. The germline V gene has CDR1 SGHKS and CDR2 YYEKEE (reference sequence).

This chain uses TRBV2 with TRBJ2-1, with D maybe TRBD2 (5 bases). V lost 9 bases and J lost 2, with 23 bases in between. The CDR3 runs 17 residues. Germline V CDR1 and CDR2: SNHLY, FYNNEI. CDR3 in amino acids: CASTKLKSVGTYNEQFF. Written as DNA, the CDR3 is TGTGCCAGTACGAAATTAAAGAGCGTCGGGACCTACAATGAGCAGTTCTTC.

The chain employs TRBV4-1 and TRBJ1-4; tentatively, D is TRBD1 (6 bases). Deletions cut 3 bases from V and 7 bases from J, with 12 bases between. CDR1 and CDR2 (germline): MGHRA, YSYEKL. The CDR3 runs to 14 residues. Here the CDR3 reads CASSQGARFEKLFF. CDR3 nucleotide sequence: TGCGCCAGCAGCCAGGGGGCGCGTTTTGAAAAACTGTTTTTT.

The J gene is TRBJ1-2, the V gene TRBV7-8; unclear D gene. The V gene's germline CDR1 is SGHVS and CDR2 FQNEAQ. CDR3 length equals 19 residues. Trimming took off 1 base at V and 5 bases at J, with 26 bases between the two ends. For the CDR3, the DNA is TGTGCCAGCAGCTTAGAGGTGTTTGTTGTGGGCGGGAAGCAGTATGGCTACACCTTC. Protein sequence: CASSLEVFVVGGKQYGYTF.

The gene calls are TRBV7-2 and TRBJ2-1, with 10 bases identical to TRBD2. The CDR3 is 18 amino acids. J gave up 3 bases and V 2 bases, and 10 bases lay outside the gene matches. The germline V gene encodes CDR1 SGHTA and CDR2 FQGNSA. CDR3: CASSLRLAGAEGYNEQFF. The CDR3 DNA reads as TGTGCCAGCAGCTTACGGCTAGCGGGAGCGGAAGGCTACAATGAGCAGTTCTTC.

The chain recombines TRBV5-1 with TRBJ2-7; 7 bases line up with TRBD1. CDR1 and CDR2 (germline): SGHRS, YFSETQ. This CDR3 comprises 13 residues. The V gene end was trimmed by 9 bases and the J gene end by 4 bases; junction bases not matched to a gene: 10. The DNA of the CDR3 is TGCGCCACATCCAAGACAGGGCTATACGAGCAGTACTTC. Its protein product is CATSKTGLYEQYF.